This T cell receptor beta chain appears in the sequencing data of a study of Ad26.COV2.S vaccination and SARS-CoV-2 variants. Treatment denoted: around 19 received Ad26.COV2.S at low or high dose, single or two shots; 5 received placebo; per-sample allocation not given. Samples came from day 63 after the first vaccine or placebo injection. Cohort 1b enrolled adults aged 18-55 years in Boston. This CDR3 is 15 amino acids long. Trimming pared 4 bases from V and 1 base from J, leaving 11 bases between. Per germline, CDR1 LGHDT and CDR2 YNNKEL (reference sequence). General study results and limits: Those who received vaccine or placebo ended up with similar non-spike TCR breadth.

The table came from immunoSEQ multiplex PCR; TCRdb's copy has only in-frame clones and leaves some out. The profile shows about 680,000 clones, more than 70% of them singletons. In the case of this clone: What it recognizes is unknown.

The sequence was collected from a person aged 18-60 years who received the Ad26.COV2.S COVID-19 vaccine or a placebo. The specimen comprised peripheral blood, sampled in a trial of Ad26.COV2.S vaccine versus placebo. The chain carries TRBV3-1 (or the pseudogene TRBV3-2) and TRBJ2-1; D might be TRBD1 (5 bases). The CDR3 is CASSPKAGSYNEQFF. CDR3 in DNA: TGTGCCAGCAGCCCAAAAGCAGGGTCCTACAATGAGCAGTTCTTC.